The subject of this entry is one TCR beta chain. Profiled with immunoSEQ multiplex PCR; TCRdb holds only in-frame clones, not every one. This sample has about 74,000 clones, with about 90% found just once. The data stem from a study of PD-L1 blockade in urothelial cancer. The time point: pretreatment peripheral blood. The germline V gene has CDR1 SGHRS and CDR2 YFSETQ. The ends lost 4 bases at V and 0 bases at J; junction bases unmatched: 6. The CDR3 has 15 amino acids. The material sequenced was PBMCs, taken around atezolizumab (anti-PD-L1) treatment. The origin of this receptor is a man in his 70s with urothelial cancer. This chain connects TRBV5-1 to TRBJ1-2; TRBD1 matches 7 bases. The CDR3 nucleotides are TGCGCCAGCAGCCTAACAGGGGAGTCTAACTATGGCTACACCTTC. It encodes CASSLTGESNYGYTF.